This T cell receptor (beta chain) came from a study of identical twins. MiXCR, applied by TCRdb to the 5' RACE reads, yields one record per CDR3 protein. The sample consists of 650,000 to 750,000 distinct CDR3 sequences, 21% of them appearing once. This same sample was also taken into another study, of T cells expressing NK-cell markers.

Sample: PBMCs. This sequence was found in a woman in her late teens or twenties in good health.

The CDR3 sequence: CASSVGSGTYTGELFF. The CDR3 bases are TGTGCCAGCAGCGTAGGGTCAGGGACTTACACCGGGGAGCTGTTTTTT. This chain joins TRBV9 and TRBJ2-2, with D possibly TRBD2 on 6 matching bases. The CDR3 runs to 16 residues. The V gene's germline CDR1 is SGDLS and CDR2 YYNGEE. Trimming shortened V by 0 bases and J by 3 bases, and 12 bases separated the two germline ends.